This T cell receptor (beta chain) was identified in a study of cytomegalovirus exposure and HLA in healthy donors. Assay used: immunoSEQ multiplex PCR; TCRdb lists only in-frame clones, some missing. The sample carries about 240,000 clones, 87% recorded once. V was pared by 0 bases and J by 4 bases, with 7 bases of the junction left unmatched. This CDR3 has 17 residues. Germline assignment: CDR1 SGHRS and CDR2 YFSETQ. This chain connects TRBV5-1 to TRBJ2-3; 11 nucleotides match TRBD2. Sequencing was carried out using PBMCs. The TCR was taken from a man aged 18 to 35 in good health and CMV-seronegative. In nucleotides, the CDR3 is TGCGCCAGCAGCTTGGGCATAGCGGGAGGGCCCGCAGATACGCAGTATTTT. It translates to CASSLGIAGGPADTQYF.